The source of this T cell receptor (beta chain) is a study of blood T cell repertoires in COVID-19. Germline V CDR1 and CDR2: ENHRY, SYGVKD. The CDR3 spans 15 residues. Germline trimming cut 6 bases from V and 6 bases from J; bases unmatched to any gene: 9. The table came from immunoSEQ multiplex PCR; TCRdb's copy has only in-frame clones and leaves some out. The table has tens of thousands of clones, around four fifths seen once; the top ten hold approximately 1.7%. Sequencing was performed on peripheral blood. This chain joins TRBV10-3 and TRBJ2-7; 12 bases are shared with TRBD1. This TCR was sampled from a woman aged 55-69 years with acute or convalescent COVID-19. CDR3 loop: CAIRATGQGAGEQYF. The CDR3 DNA reads TGTGCCATCAGGGCAACGGGACAGGGGGCGGGCGAGCAGTACTTC.